The clone carrying this TCR beta chain was observed at least ten times. Its antigen is unidentified. The TCR alpha and TCR beta cDNA libraries, bearing sample barcodes and UMIs, were generated by 5'RACE using constant-segment primers. TCRdb passed the 5' RACE reads through MiXCR, listing each CDR3 protein once. The sample holds 250,000 to 300,000 distinct CDR3 sequences, 15% to 20% seen once. This sample is drawn from a study of T-cell memory formation after mild COVID-19. Overall study findings and caveats: Memory cells collected pre-infection included some clones that later responded, suggesting cross-reactive memory joined. CD8+ contracting clones occupied EMRA, while CD4+ ones occupied mainly CM and EM. Clones contracting day 15 to 85 were balanced CD4/CD8; later expanders leaned CD4+.

V was shortened by 6 bases and J by 0 bases, with 8 bases between the two germline ends. The CDR3 is 13 amino acids. The specimen was PBMCs or a T cell subset sorted from them (not recorded which). This receptor was identified in a young man who had mild COVID-19 (a few samples of this study predate the infection). Cell type and time point are not known. This chain links TRBV12-3 or TRBV12-4 with TRBJ2-5; the D is unclear. The CDR3 loop is CASSLYNQETQYF. The DNA of the CDR3 is TGTGCCAGCAGCCTCTACAACCAAGAGACCCAGTACTTC.